Presented here are 11 T cell receptor beta chains from one specimen sequenced in a study of T cells after yellow fever vaccination. TCRdb reprocessed the 5' RACE reads via MiXCR and lists one record per CDR3 protein. The table shows about 580,000 distinct CDR3 sequences, with 17% occurring only once. The starting material was PBMCs, obtained 5 days after the first yellow fever vaccination. The origin of the receptors is a young man who received the YFV17D yellow fever vaccine.

The V and J genes are TRBV20-1 and TRBJ2-5; 7 bases match TRBD2. The CDR3 has 14 amino acids. Germline CDR1 is DFQATT and CDR2 is SNEGSKA (reference sequence). With V trimmed by 2 bases and J by 5 bases, 8 bases remained unmatched. In DNA form, the CDR3 reads TGCAGTGCTAGACGGGGGGAGGGCCAGGAGACCCAGTACTTC. Amino acid sequence: CSARRGEGQETQYF.

The J gene is TRBJ2-1, the V gene TRBV18; D is uncertain. CDR3 size: 13 residues. CDR1 and CDR2 (germline): KGHSH, LQKENI. The V and J ends lost 5 bases and 9 bases respectively, with 14 bases between them. The CDR3 sequence: CASSGLPTVEQFF. The CDR3, as DNA: TGTGCCAGCTCAGGGCTCCCCACCGTTGAGCAGTTCTTC.

The rearrangement links TRBV7-3 to TRBJ2-7; D possibly uses TRBD1 or TRBD2 (6 bases each). V was trimmed by 3 bases and J by 2 bases, leaving 14 bases between them. Germline V lookup: CDR1 SGHTA, CDR2 FQGTGA. CDR3 length: 15 residues. DNA of the CDR3: TGTGCCAGCAGCTTGCGAGGGGGGCTGACCTACGAGCAGTACGTC. Its translation: CASSLRGGLTYEQYV.

This clonotype was picked up a small number of times. The chain has TRBV21-1 and TRBJ1-5; TRBD1 is the table's D call and was not checked against the DNA. TRBV21-1 is given as a pseudogene. The CDR3 totals 17 residues. The CDR3 DNA is TGTGCCAGCTTGCCGGGGAAAATCTGGGTGGGCAATCAGCCCCAGCATTTT. This sequence encodes CASLPGKIWVGNQPQHF.

The genes are TRBV5-1 and TRBJ2-1, with a weak D call TRBD2 (5 bases). Trimming removed 4 bases at V and 1 base at J, with 12 bases between. This CDR3 is 15 amino acids long. CDR1 and CDR2 (germline): SGHRS, YFSETQ. The CDR3 nucleotides are TGCGCCAGCAGCACACTAGGAAATTCCTACAATGAGCAGTTCTTC. This codes for CASSTLGNSYNEQFF.

As to this clonotype: No conserved phenylalanine or tryptophan ends this CDR3, so it is likely a read error. CDR3: CASSLDIRSQYL. CDR3 bases: TGTGCCAGCAGCTTAGATATAAGGAGCCAGTACTTA. This chain links TRBV7-2 with TRBJ2-5; unclear D gene. The germline V gene has CDR1 SGHTA and CDR2 FQGNSA. The CDR3 sequence is 12 residues long. Trimming stripped 1 base from V and 10 bases from J, with 10 bases between.

This clonotype was counted a few times. The V gene is TRBV5-4, the J gene TRBJ2-5, with D possibly TRBD2 on 6 matching bases. V lost 9 bases and J 3 bases, leaving 18 bases between the germline ends. The CDR3 loop spans 14 amino acids. CDR1 is SGHNT, CDR2 YYREEE, per germline (reference sequence). Here the CDR3 DNA reads TGTGCCACCGCCGGGCGGGGAGATAAAGAGACCCAGTACTTC. It encodes CATAGRGDKETQYF. Drawing the rest from reference TRBV5-4 and TRBJ2-5, the complete variable domain is ETGVTQSPTHLIKTRGQQVTLRCSSQSGHNTVSWYQQALGQGPQFIFQYYREEENGRGNFPPRFSGLQFPNYSSELNVNALELDDSALYLCATAGRGDKETQYFGPGTRLLVL.

This clonotype was detected ten times or more. The chain joins TRBV6-5 to TRBJ2-6, with 7 bases identical to TRBD1. The germline V gene encodes CDR1 MNHEY and CDR2 SVGAGI. Trimming at V came to 5 bases and at J to 2 bases, leaving 3 bases not matched to a gene. The CDR3 loop spans 15 amino acids. In nucleotides, the CDR3 is TGTGCCAGCAGTCTACAGGGGACTGGGGCCAACGTCCTGACTTTC. This encodes CASSLQGTGANVLTF.

The V call is TRBV6-1, the J call TRBJ2-5; D uncertain. The length of the CDR3 is 14 residues. Deletions cut 7 bases from V and 4 bases from J, with 16 bases between. Germline CDR1 MNHNS, CDR2 SASEGT. The CDR3 DNA reads as TGTGCCAGCACCGAGATTGCCCAAGGAGAGACCCAGTACTTC. Translated, it gives CASTEIAQGETQYF.

This clonotype was seen a handful of times. The chain carries TRBV5-1 and TRBJ2-1, with 7 bases that match TRBD1. V was clipped by 3 bases and J by 10 bases; unmatched bases: 4. CDR1 and CDR2 (germline): SGHRS, YFSETQ. This CDR3 comprises 12 residues. CDR3 nucleotide sequence: TGCGCCAGCAGCTACAGGGGTGCCGAGCAGTTCTTC. It encodes CASSYRGAEQFF. The full variable domain, its missing parts supplied by reference TRBV5-1 and TRBJ2-1, is KAGVTQTPRYLIKTRGQQVTLSCSPISGHRSVSWYQQTPGQGLQFLFEYFSETQRNKGNFPGRFSGRQFSNSRSEMNVSTLELGDSALYLCASSYRGAEQFFGPGTRLTVL.

J is TRBJ2-3 and V is TRBV20-1, with 11 bases lining up with TRBD2. There are 16 residues in the CDR3. Germline assignment: CDR1 DFQATT and CDR2 SNEGSKA (reference sequence). V gave up 6 bases and J gave up 4 bases; unmatched junction bases: 12. The CDR3 loop reads CSARGLAGGRADTQYF. In DNA form, the CDR3 reads TGCAGTGCCCGGGGTCTAGCGGGGGGCCGGGCAGATACGCAGTATTTT.